This T cell receptor beta chain was found in a study of cytomegalovirus exposure and HLA in healthy donors (dated by TCRdb to 2016 to 2017). Notes on the research overall: In an earlier analysis of under 750 of the donors, 250 to 350 Gb of sequence data and some 120 million unique TCR beta sequences from 150 million to 200 million T cells were reported. The study combined high-throughput TCR immunosequencing, statistical association of individual TCRs with disease status, and machine learning to predict cytomegalovirus infection status. Donor age, sex, ethnicity and CMV serostatus were compiled together with the repertoire data. All discovery cohort repertoires had been generated on a single sequencing platform. Of the 300 to 500 genotyped donors, 70% to 90% were placed in the genetic ancestry cluster associated with self-reported Caucasian donors. Typing coverage varied by locus: roughly 620-630 donors for A, B, C, DRB1 and DQB1; approximately 560 for DQA1; more than 600 for DPA1; more than 450 for DPB1. HLA typing covered class I and class II loci at four-digit resolution. The study was designed to test whether signatures of past pathogen exposure could be identified by cataloging public T cell receptors. Rather than using new phenotypic data, the later analysis identified candidate immune exposures from TCR beta sequences and from how often those sequences occurred across donors. Across approximately 400 genotyped donors of the cohort, an average of about 240,000 unique TCR beta nucleotide sequences per donor were sequenced, and roughly 20% of those sequences were non-productive. The T cell repertoires of 666 subjects were profiled by immunosequencing and related to cytomegalovirus serostatus. A later genetic analysis took genome-wide SNP genotypes for about three fifths of the roughly 700 donors and used that subset as a discovery cohort. In addition to the first cohort of roughly 670 subjects, a separate validation cohort of approximately 120 different subjects was used. Roughly 300 gigabases of sequencing data and approximately 85 million unique TCR sequences were included in an early release covering about 700 HLA-typed donors. In a later analysis, previously published TCR beta repertoires from fewer than 750 donors were re-analyzed and high-resolution HLA genotyping was added so that TCR occurrence patterns could be studied. An earlier analysis of 587 of the donors used high-throughput TCR beta sequencing to judge whether each TCR beta V gene segment behaved as functional or pseudogenic. Four or five DR-DQ haplotypes were handled as single units for association and clustering, since linkage in the cohort was strong.

After removal of 4 bases from V and 8 bases from J, the junction retains 9 bases not matched to a gene. The CDR3 numbers 15 residues from cysteine through phenylalanine. The retained sequence is limited to the CDR3, 45 bases, with the frame set at the first base. CDR1 and CDR2, per the germline V gene, are SGHRS and YFSETQ. Concerning this clone itself: It lacks a known antigen. Per-base quality was not reported, and no clone a single base away is much larger than it.

The full study reports these points: A further reported finding was that TCR beta sequences accurately predicted the HLA-A and HLA-B alleles for most subjects in the first cohort. Because the 87-base-pair reads could not distinguish some IMGT-functional V segments, including TRBV6-2 and TRBV6-3, those segments were excluded. The earlier analysis of some 560 of the donors excluded 15 to 20 rarely observed V segments, including chromosome 9 orphons, because counts were too low. In vitro tests confirmed that a few of the cytomegalovirus-associated TCR beta chains recognize cytomegalovirus antigens. The sequencing pipeline was judged likely to have produced a cluster of highly shared sequence variants as a technical artifact. Most TCR sequences were observed very rarely across donors, whereas some public TCRs were present in many individuals. In a later analysis, most CMV-associated TCR beta chains were found to appear HLA-restricted, with HLA associations seemingly driven largely by CMV exposure. Several of the top co-occurrence clusters appeared to be linked to parvovirus B19, influenza, CMV and Epstein-Barr virus, according to a later analysis. Because HLA typing was unavailable for some donors at each locus, only the typed subset was used in association tests. According to a later analysis, TCR association rates differed among HLA loci, with DRB1 alleles showing the most associated TCRs and HLA-C alleles showing the fewest. In both the original and validation cohorts, the classifier was reported to diagnose cytomegalovirus status with high specificity and sensitivity. In a later analysis, 16,951 TCR beta sequences were associated with specific HLA alleles at a false discovery rate of 0.05. In a later analysis, HLA-associated TCR beta chains were found to be more clonally expanded and to have lower generation probabilities than equally common non-associated chains. In a later genetic analysis, a missense DCLRE1C variant was associated with V-gene and J-gene trimming of TCR beta chains, and the association was replicated in an independent cohort. It was suggested by the authors that the approach could potentially be generalized to other disease states and immunological phenotypes. In a later genetic analysis, fewer N-insertions in productive TCRs were reported among donors in an Asian-associated ancestry cluster than the roughly 700-donor mean. Broadly in line with IMGT annotations, most TCR beta V segments showed up in productive rearrangements about 87% or about 30% of the time in an earlier analysis of 587 of the donors. The study listed over 150 TCR beta chains as associated with cytomegalovirus. Only TCR beta chains were sequenced in this cohort, and the absence of alpha or paired-chain data limited detectable features. The presence/absence analyses assumed that sequencing depth was roughly uniform across donors, and that assumption may not be true. For the cohort, immune exposure information was limited to CMV serostatus. Correlated functional status among segregating V segments might be attributable to linkage disequilibrium, but an unknown experimental factor could not be ruled out. When HLA alleles, especially DR and DQ, strongly co-occurred, TCR associations were difficult to assign to individual alleles.

Library construction relied on the immunoSEQ multiplex PCR assay. The multiplex PCR relied on a mix of 60 forward primers for TCR Vbeta segments and 13 reverse primers for TCR Jbeta segments. The CDR3 region of rearranged TCR beta genes was amplified from genomic DNA with a multiplex PCR assay. The amplified TCR beta libraries were sequenced on the Illumina HiSeq System as 87-base-pair reads. In the paper's pipeline: A later analysis tallied roughly 80 million unique TCR beta chains across the 666 repertoires, and approximately 12 million of those chains were shared by two or more donors. Raw reads were error-corrected and collapsed into unique sequences by a nearest-neighbor algorithm in which closely related sequences were merged to remove PCR and sequencing errors. To assign V, D and J gene segments, CDR3 sequences were aligned to IMGT reference sequences. For a sequence to be retained, a match of at least six nucleotides to both a V gene segment and a J gene segment was required. A rearrangement counted as productive if the CDR3 had no stop codons and remained in frame with V and J, and every other rearrangement counted as non-productive. Following IMGT convention, CDR3 was defined as the stretch from the second conserved V-encoded cysteine up to the conserved J-encoded phenylalanine. The earlier analysis of about 640 of the donors excluded any sequence lacking an unambiguous match to a single V gene segment. In an earlier analysis of approximately 610 of the donors, V segments were called functional above 56.7% productive rearrangements and were called segregating when the between-donor standard deviation exceeded 5%. A statistical classification framework was developed to diagnose cytomegalovirus status using the catalog of TCR beta chain sequences. In a later analysis, TCR nucleotide sequences were compared against IMGT/GENE-DB human TR gene sequences so that V and J genes could be assigned. In a later analysis, CDR3 sequences and most-parsimonious VDJ recombination scenarios were assigned using the TCRdist pipeline. A later analysis defined each TCR beta chain by its CDR3 amino acid sequence plus V-gene family, and excluded reads lacking a unique V-gene family. In a later analysis, 500 to 650 highly shared, low-generation-probability nucleotide sequences were removed to address suspected cross-contamination and a sequencing artifact. In a later analysis, a clonal expansion index was calculated for each public chain from normalized within-repertoire ranks of inferred template counts. A later analysis computed generation probabilities with a VDJ recombination model fitted to out-of-frame rearrangements, and checked the results against IGoR. In a later analysis, TCR-TCR, TCR-HLA and TCR-CMV co-occurrence was scored with hypergeometric tests, and a repertoire-size bias correction was applied to TCR pairs. In a later analysis, false discovery rates were estimated by permuting HLA or CMV assignments 20 times. In a later analysis, co-occurring TCRs were grouped using DBSCAN, with TCRdist sequence similarity added in when clustering inside HLA-allele-positive subsets. Repertoires with fewer than 30,000 or more than 120,000 public chains were left out of co-occurrence clustering, as were about 5 repertoires with anomalous nucleotide sharing. Drawn from immuneACCESS, this table holds only the in-frame rearrangements with V and J called that TCRdb kept. Clones are partly lost; checked studies trace under half to an unresolved V gene and leave the rest unexplained. The V and J calls and clone size are taken from that table; D and trimming were inferred from the DNA. The sample table holds some 200,000 clones, of which roughly 80% were seen once. The ten largest account for 3% to 3.5% of the sample.

The cohort was made up of approximately 670 healthy bone marrow donors. All cohort members were sampled while nominally healthy, although unrecorded immune exposures were likely present. The donor was CMV seronegative and was included in the group of several hundred seronegative cohort members. A peripheral blood sample was collected from each donor, and TCR beta sequencing was performed on peripheral blood mononuclear cells. The Qiagen DNeasy Blood Extraction Kit was used to extract genomic DNA from the blood cell samples. The chain is made from TRBV5-1 and TRBJ1-4; TRBD1 lines up with 9 middle nucleotides. The sequenced sample was PBMCs. This TCR was sampled from a female donor in good health and CMV-seronegative. Here is the DNA: TGCGCCAGCAGCCGGGGGGACAGGGCTCCAGAAAAACTGTTTTTT. Its product reads: CASSRGDRAPEKLFF.